These 8 T cell receptor beta chains share one sample of origin, sequenced in a study of cytomegalovirus exposure and HLA in healthy donors. PCR primers comprised 60 Vbeta and 13 Jbeta primers. The assay was immunoSEQ multiplex PCR, and TCRdb's table has in-frame clones only and misses some. The data hold about 150,000 clones, with 79% observed a single time. Sequencing input: PBMCs. The receptors come from a man aged 30 to 39 in good health and CMV-seropositive.

The chain uses TRBV10-3 and TRBJ2-3; TRBD2 is a possible D gene (6 bases). This CDR3 contains 15 residues. Germline loops: CDR1 ENHRY, CDR2 SYGVKD. Trimming left V 2 bases short and J 0 bases short, with 9 bases between. CDR3 loop: CAISEGRGSTDTQYF. The CDR3 DNA follows: TGTGCCATCAGTGAGGGACGGGGGAGCACAGATACGCAGTATTTT.

V gene TRBV6-1 combines with J gene TRBJ2-1; D perhaps matches TRBD1 (6 bases). Germline V CDR1 and CDR2: MNHNS, SASEGT. The CDR3 covers 14 residues. The V end lost 1 base, the J end lost 5 bases, and 9 bases lay between the germline ends. DNA for the CDR3: TGTGCCAGCAGTGAAGGGGACATCCACAATGAGCAGTTCTTC. Protein sequence: CASSEGDIHNEQFF.

The chain links TRBV6-6 to TRBJ2-7, with TRBD2 identical over 10 bases. CDR1 MNHNY and CDR2 SVGAGI come from the germline V gene (reference sequence). The CDR3 is made up of 14 amino acids. The ends lost 6 bases at V and 4 bases at J; junction bases unmatched: 6. In nucleotides, the CDR3 is TGTGCCAGCAGCCCCCGGACTAGCGGTTACGAGCAGTACTTC. Translating it yields CASSPRTSGYEQYF.

The genes are TRBV29-1 and TRBJ1-1, with D possibly TRBD1 on 5 matching bases. V was clipped by 4 bases and J by 10 bases, with 13 bases between them. Germline lookup yields CDR1 SQVTM and CDR2 ANQGSEA. The CDR3 has 11 residues. The CDR3 sequence: CSVATGERAFF. The CDR3 coding sequence is TGCAGCGTTGCCACAGGAGAAAGAGCTTTCTTT.

This chain joins TRBV6-5 and TRBJ1-1, with D uncertain. The CDR3 extends over 15 amino acids. The germline V gene encodes CDR1 MNHEY and CDR2 SVGAGI. Trimming removed 2 bases from V and 1 base from J, with 11 bases in between. CDR3 sequence (DNA): TGTGCCAGCAGTTACAGCGGGATCGCGAACACTGAAGCTTTCTTT. It translates to CASSYSGIANTEAFF.

This clone appeared a single time. The DNA of the CDR3 is TGTGCCAGCAGCCACGGGGGGACCTATGGCTACACCTTC. Protein product: CASSHGGTYGYTF. This rearrangement joins TRBV6-5 to TRBJ1-2; possible D gene TRBD1, 5 bases. The V gene's germline CDR1 is MNHEY and CDR2 SVGAGI. The V end lost 6 bases, the J end lost 4 bases, and 12 bases lay between the germline ends. The CDR3 extends over 13 amino acids.

The V and J genes are TRBV15 and TRBJ2-6; D not resolved. The germline V and J ends were trimmed by 3 bases and 0 bases, with 6 bases remaining between them. In germline, CDR1 is LNHNV, CDR2 YYDKDF (reference sequence). The CDR3 runs 15 residues. This chain's CDR3 is CATSRTSSGANVLTF. The CDR3 region has the DNA TGTGCCACCAGCAGGACTTCCTCTGGGGCCAACGTCCTGACTTTC.

The CDR3, as DNA: TGTGCCAGCAGCTTGGAACAGGAGGGCTACGAGCAGTACTTC. Protein: CASSLEQEGYEQYF. The rearrangement joins TRBV5-4 to TRBJ2-5, with a weak D call TRBD2 (6 bases). The DNA end is a closer match to TRBJ2-7, so the J assignment may be wrong. This CDR3 is 14 amino acids long. Germline assignment: CDR1 SGHNT and CDR2 YYREEE (reference sequence).